This entry lists 23 T cell receptor beta chains sequenced from one sample in a study of T cell clusters in autoimmune cytopenias (dated by TCRdb to the late 2010s). Sequenced using an Illumina MiSeq. TRB rearrangements were amplified by multiplex PCR following a touch-down protocol, with the TRB-A and TRB-B primer pools mixed in one tube. One entry per CDR3 protein sequence results from the TCRdb reprocessing of the reads, with DNA left out. The table kept for this sample lists around 6,400 distinct CDR3 sequences. The ten top clones hold under 30% of the sample. Each sample's TRB amplification started from 250 ng of peripheral blood genomic DNA, which corresponds to around 36,000 genome equivalents. Sequenced sample: peripheral blood. The receptors originated from a human donor with an autoimmune cytopenia or autoimmune hepatitis (not recorded which).

This clonotype shows up as medium-sized by frequency. The chain joins TRBV13 to TRBJ2-7; TCRdb gives TRBD1 as the D gene, but with no DNA this cannot be confirmed. Germline-derived CDR1 and CDR2 are PRHDT and FYEKMQ (reference sequence). This CDR3 comprises 13 residues. CDR3 sequence: CASSLGQGFEQYF.

The rearrangement links TRBV20-1 to TRBJ2-3; the TCRdb call, TRBD2, lacks DNA for checking. From germline, CDR1 is DFQATT and CDR2 SNEGSKA (reference sequence). The CDR3 contains 11 residues. The CDR3 protein is CSASLLDTQYF.

This chain joins TRBV24-1 and TRBJ2-2; TCRdb designates TRBD2, a call that cannot be tested without DNA. The V gene's germline CDR1 is KGHDR and CDR2 SFDVKD. The CDR3 has 14 amino acids. The CDR3 here is CATSGGAVTGELFF.

The chain is built from TRBV24-1 and TRBJ2-5; lacking DNA, the TRBD1 call made by TCRdb goes unchecked. This CDR3 region has 15 residues. Germline loops: CDR1 KGHDR, CDR2 SFDVKD. CDR3 in amino acids: CATSPTGGAGETQYF.

The chain uses TRBV30 and TRBJ2-7. Germline CDR1 is GTSNPN and CDR2 is SVGIG (reference sequence). The CDR3 contains 13 residues. The CDR3 reads CAWSSGTHYEQYF.

The J gene is TRBJ1-5, the V gene TRBV19. Germline loops: CDR1 LNHDA, CDR2 SQIVND (reference sequence). This CDR3 comprises 14 residues. CDR3: CASSMVYSNQPQHF.

The chain couples TRBV18 to TRBJ2-7; TCRdb picks TRBD1, but there is no DNA to check that call. CDR1 and CDR2 (germline): KGHSH, LQKENI. The CDR3 is made up of 18 amino acids. Here the CDR3 reads CASSPLGRGREFSYEQYF.

The chain combines TRBV19 with TRBJ1-2. There are 16 residues in the CDR3. The V gene's germline CDR1 is LNHDA and CDR2 SQIVND (reference sequence). This CDR3 is CASSTDSYPINYGYTF.

The gene calls are TRBV12-3 or TRBV12-4 and TRBJ2-7; the TCRdb call, TRBD2, lacks DNA for checking. CDR3 length: 13 residues. This CDR3 is CASSLTSVGEQYF.

This chain links TRBV18 with TRBJ1-2; TCRdb outputs TRBD1, but without DNA this stays unchecked. CDR3 length: 14 amino acids. In germline, CDR1 is KGHSH, CDR2 LQKENI. The CDR3 sequence: CASSPAGQGGPCTF.

This CDR3 is CASSPAPTGSYEQYF. The chain is built from TRBV12-3 or TRBV12-4 and TRBJ2-7; without DNA, the TCRdb call of TRBD1 cannot be checked. The CDR3 loop spans 15 amino acids.

Frequency places this clonotype as medium-sized. The rearrangement links TRBV6-5 to TRBJ1-2; the TCRdb call, TRBD1, lacks DNA for checking. CDR1 and CDR2 from the germline V gene are MNHEY and SVGAGI. The CDR3 contains 14 residues. This chain's CDR3 is CASSGTGKVVGDTF.

The chain is built from TRBV5-1 and TRBJ2-7. CDR3 length: 13 residues. Germline CDR1 reads SGHRS; CDR2 reads YFSETQ. Here the CDR3 reads CASSLYGASEQYF.

This clonotype is classed as medium-sized (0.01 to 0.1%) by frequency. The J gene is TRBJ1-2, the V gene TRBV29-1; the D call of TRBD1 rests on TCRdb alone, since no DNA is present to check it. The germline V gene has CDR1 SQVTM and CDR2 ANQGSEA. The CDR3 is 15 amino acids. CDR3: CSVEGDRKSVYGYTF. The complete variable domain, with remaining parts taken from reference TRBV29-1 and TRBJ1-2, reads SAVISQKPSRDICQRGTSLTIQCQVDSQVTMMFWYRQQPGQSLTLIATANQGSEATYESGFVIDKFPISRPNLTFSTLTVSNMSPEDSSIYLCSVEGDRKSVYGYTFGSGTRLTVV.

This clonotype counts as medium-sized (0.01 to 0.1%) by frequency. The chain links TRBV18 to TRBJ2-7; the D call from TCRdb, TRBD1, cannot be confirmed without DNA. There are 15 residues in the CDR3. Germline V gives CDR1 KGHSH, CDR2 LQKENI. The CDR3 here is CASSPRDRGTYEQYF. Combining the CDR3 with reference TRBV18 and TRBJ2-7 gives the whole variable domain NAGVMQNPRHLVRRRGQEARLRCSPMKGHSHVYWYRQLPEEGLKFMVYLQKENIIDESGMPKERFSAEFPKEGPSILRIQQVVRGDSAAYFCASSPRDRGTYEQYFGPGTRLTVT.

This clonotype is medium-sized by frequency. The chain uses TRBV29-1 and TRBJ1-1; lacking DNA, the TRBD1 call made by TCRdb goes unchecked. CDR3 length: 14 amino acids. In germline, CDR1 is SQVTM, CDR2 ANQGSEA. The CDR3 sequence is CSAEIGTGVFGAFF.

V is TRBV19 and J is TRBJ2-3; TCRdb proposes TRBD2, but this gene call is untestable without DNA. The CDR3 runs to 15 residues. The V gene's germline CDR1 is LNHDA and CDR2 SQIVND (reference sequence). The CDR3 here is CASSIREAHGDTQYF.

J is TRBJ1-3 and V is TRBV19. Germline-derived CDR1 and CDR2 are LNHDA and SQIVND (reference sequence). The CDR3 sequence is 15 residues long. CDR3 residues: CASSMVWGTGNTIYF.

This chain connects TRBV13 to TRBJ2-7; TCRdb lists TRBD2, though no DNA is available to test this call. CDR1 and CDR2 (germline): PRHDT, FYEKMQ (reference sequence). This CDR3 has 18 amino acids. The CDR3: CASSSTGGIGGRRYEQYF.

The rearrangement joins TRBV11-1 to TRBJ2-1. CDR3 size: 16 residues. Germline V gene sequence: CDR1 SGHAT, CDR2 FQDESV (reference sequence). This CDR3 is CASSLGDWSSYNEQFF.

This clonotype shows up as medium-sized by frequency. The chain joins TRBV19 to TRBJ1-2; TCRdb designates TRBD1, a call that cannot be tested without DNA. The germline V gene encodes CDR1 LNHDA and CDR2 SQIVND (reference sequence). The CDR3 is made up of 13 amino acids. The CDR3 sequence: CASTYRGNYGYTF.

This clonotype is medium-sized by frequency. This chain uses TRBV30 with TRBJ1-6. Looked up from germline, CDR1 is GTSNPN and CDR2 is SVGIG (reference sequence). This CDR3 region has 11 residues. The CDR3 reads CAWSVYSPLHF. Full variable domain (outside the CDR3, taken from reference TRBV30 and TRBJ1-6): SQTIHQWPATLVQPVGSPLSLECTVEGTSNPNLYWYRQAAGRGLQLLFYSVGIGQISSEVPQNLSASRPQDRQFILSSKKLLLSDSGFYLCAWSVYSPLHFGNGTRLTVT.

By frequency, this clonotype registers medium-sized. The genes are TRBV19 and TRBJ1-5. The CDR3 covers 12 residues. CDR1 is LNHDA and CDR2 is SQIVND in the germline V gene (reference sequence). Here the CDR3 reads CASSSQYQPQHF.